These 3 T cell receptor beta chains were sequenced from one sample in a study of radiation and T cells in renal cell carcinoma. The sample's time point: blood 2 weeks post-SBRT. Treatment of the sample: 15 Gy SBRT to primary tumor, nephrectomy 4 weeks later. Repertoires were generated with immunoSEQ multiplex PCR, while TCRdb's copy carries only in-frame clones and drops some. Altogether 65,000 to 80,000 clones are present, 80% to 90% being singletons, with the ten largest covering 22%. Here the sequenced sample was blood, taken from a patient whose treatment included radiotherapy and nephrectomy. Receptors were obtained from a woman between 45 and 65 years old with renal cell carcinoma.

This clone appeared once. The junction and the germline gene differ at one end; a read error may be behind it. The chain links TRBV29-1 to TRBJ2-3; D is perhaps TRBD2 (6 bases). The germline V gene encodes CDR1 SQVTM and CDR2 ANQGSEA. The CDR3 has 12 amino acids. CDR3 region: CSVEAGGIGPVF. Here the CDR3 DNA reads TGCAGCGTTGAAGCGGGCGGGATTGGGCCCGTATTT.

The V and J genes are TRBV19 and TRBJ2-3; D unclear. CDR1 LNHDA and CDR2 SQIVND come from the germline V gene (reference sequence). With 6 bases removed from V and 13 bases from J, the gap between germline ends came to 20 bases. CDR3 length equals 13 residues. This chain's CDR3 is CASRKVGADPKYF. In nucleotides, the CDR3 is TGTGCCAGTAGAAAGGTTGGAGCAGACCCCAAGTATTTT.

The chain is built from TRBV6-6 and TRBJ1-5; 8 nucleotides line up with TRBD1. Germline V gene lookup returns CDR1 MNHNY and CDR2 SVGAGI (reference sequence). The V segment lost 2 bases and the J segment 4 bases; nucleotides outside the gene matches: 7. CDR3 length equals 16 residues. The CDR3: CASSYVGDRSNQPQHF. As DNA, the CDR3 is TGTGCCAGCAGTTACGTGGGGGACAGGAGTAATCAGCCCCAGCATTTT.